The 9 T cell receptor beta chains below all came from one sample that was sequenced in a study of blood T cell repertoires in COVID-19. The data were produced by immunoSEQ multiplex PCR, yet TCRdb's version contains in-frame clones alone and is incomplete. The sample holds 200,000 to 300,000 clones, over 75% seen once. Sequenced input: PBMCs or T cells enriched from blood (not recorded which). The source of these receptors is a man in his forties or fifties who had recovered from COVID-19.

The chain links TRBV10-3 to TRBJ1-1; TRBD1 matches at 8 bases. CDR3 length: 14 residues. From germline, CDR1 is ENHRY and CDR2 SYGVKD. Trimming took 4 bases from V and 1 from J; bases not matched to a gene: 2. DNA for the CDR3: TGTGCCATCAGTGCGACAGGGGAGAACACTGAAGCTTTCTTT. The encoded protein is CAISATGENTEAFF.

The V call is TRBV27, the J call TRBJ2-7; TRBD2 might be the D (5 bases). This CDR3 is 15 amino acids long. The V end was cut by 4 bases, the J end by 2 bases, with 15 bases between. Germline-derived CDR1 and CDR2 are MNHEY and SMNVEV (reference sequence). The CDR3 spells CASSSTKGRTYEQYF. The DNA of the CDR3 is TGTGCCAGCAGTTCGACTAAAGGGCGAACCTACGAGCAGTACTTC.

The rearrangement uses TRBV7-6 and TRBJ1-5, with 9 positions matching TRBD1. Trimming at V came to 4 bases and at J to 5 bases, leaving 6 bases not matched to a gene. Germline lookup yields CDR1 SGHVS and CDR2 FNYEAQ. The CDR3 spans 15 residues. This chain's CDR3 is CASSSGTGLDQPQHF. DNA of the CDR3: TGTGCCAGCAGCTCCGGGACAGGGTTGGATCAGCCCCAGCATTTT.

V and J are TRBV29-1 and TRBJ2-3, with D maybe TRBD2 (5 bases). V shed 3 bases and J shed 4 bases, with 14 bases lying between them. This CDR3 has 14 amino acids. Per germline, CDR1 SQVTM and CDR2 ANQGSEA. The CDR3 region has the DNA TGCAGCGTTGATTCCGGGGTTAGGTCAGATACGCAGTATTTT. It yields the protein CSVDSGVRSDTQYF.

For the CDR3, the DNA is TGTGCCAGTAGTCTGGGGACTAGCGGATACAATGAGCAGTTCTTC. Amino acid sequence: CASSLGTSGYNEQFF. The genes are TRBV19 and TRBJ2-1; TRBD2 matches at 11 bases. CDR1 is LNHDA and CDR2 is SQIVND in the germline V gene (reference sequence). The CDR3 extends over 15 amino acids. V lost 5 bases, J lost 4 bases, and 4 bases stayed unmatched.

This chain links TRBV2 with TRBJ1-1; D possibly corresponds to TRBD1 (6 bases). CDR1 SNHLY and CDR2 FYNNEI come from the germline V gene. V dropped 2 bases and J dropped 0 bases, with 13 bases sitting between them. CDR3 length equals 16 residues. The CDR3 sequence: CASSEMVGQLNTEAFF. DNA for the CDR3: TGTGCCAGCAGTGAAATGGTCGGACAGTTGAACACTGAAGCTTTCTTT. The full variable domain, with the rest looked up from reference TRBV2 and TRBJ1-1, is EPEVTQTPSHQVTQMGQEVILRCVPISNHLYFYWYRQILGQKVEFLVSFYNNEISEKSEIFDDQFSVERPDGSNFTLKIRSTKLEDSAMYFCASSEMVGQLNTEAFFGQGTRLTVV.

This clone showed up just once. The chain carries TRBV28 and TRBJ1-2, with 9 bases matching TRBD1. This CDR3 has 14 residues. Unmatched junction bases numbered 5, after V lost 6 bases and J lost 3 bases. Germline V lookup: CDR1 MDHEN, CDR2 SYDVKM. This chain's CDR3 is CASRQQGADYGYTF. CDR3 nucleotide sequence: TGTGCCAGCAGGCAACAGGGGGCCGACTATGGCTACACCTTC.

V usage is TRBV3-1 (or the pseudogene TRBV3-2) and J usage is TRBJ2-7; a weak D match, TRBD2 (5 bases). Trimming removed 4 bases from V and 0 bases from J, with 10 bases in between. The CDR3 has 14 residues. Germline V gene sequence: CDR1 LGHDT, CDR2 YNNKEL (reference sequence). The DNA of the CDR3 is TGTGCCAGCAGCCTAGGACTGAGCTCCTACGAGCAGTACTTC. This encodes CASSLGLSSYEQYF.

Comment on this clone: At the DNA level, this CDR3 is encoded by other sequences in the same sample as well. This chain joins TRBV5-1 and TRBJ2-5; D gene ambiguous. The CDR3 totals 11 residues. Germline CDR1 reads SGHRS; CDR2 reads YFSETQ. V was pared by 4 bases and J by 5 bases, with 6 bases between. In nucleotides, the CDR3 is TGCGCCAGCAGCCTACAGGAGACCCAGTACTTC. It is translated as CASSLQETQYF.